The 8 T cell receptor beta chains below come from one sample, sequenced in a study of T cells in Graves' hyperthyroidism and ophthalmopathy. Amplification targeted TCR beta CDR3 regions from RNA transcripts. TCR CDR3 underwent first-round RT-PCR with the HTBI primer set. TCRdb reanalysed the multiplex PCR reads using MiXCR and keeps one entry per CDR3 protein. There are about 130,000 distinct CDR3 sequences in the sample; approximately 20% occur only once, and around 69% lies in the top ten. Specimen: blood. These receptors were taken from a woman aged 50 to 60 with Graves' hyperthyroidism that later progressed to Graves' ophthalmopathy.

The chain is built from TRBV2 and TRBJ2-5; D is perhaps TRBD2 (6 bases). This CDR3 contains 15 residues. V shed 4 bases and J shed 2 bases, with 14 bases lying between them. Per the germline V gene, CDR1 is SNHLY and CDR2 is FYNNEI. This CDR3 is CASSGPGVLQETQYF. CDR3 sequence (DNA): TGTGCCAGCAGTGGGCCGGGGGTTTTGCAAGAGACCCAGTACTTC.

The chain has TRBV6-2 or TRBV6-3 and TRBJ1-1, with D tentatively TRBD1 (5 bases). Trimming removed 2 bases at V and 5 bases at J, with 12 bases between. The germline CDR1 and CDR2 sequences are MNHEY and SVGEGT. The CDR3 is 14 residues long. The CDR3 region is CASSYGGGNTEAFF. The CDR3 region has the DNA TGTGCCAGCAGTTACGGGGGGGGGAATACTGAAGCTTTCTTT.

This chain joins TRBV4-2 and TRBJ2-3; a weak D match, TRBD1 (6 bases). V was pared by 7 bases and J by 0 bases, with 17 bases between. This CDR3 region has 16 residues. CDR1 and CDR2 from the germline V gene are LGHNA and YNFKEQ. Here the CDR3 reads CASKDRGEISTDTQYF. Written as DNA, the CDR3 is TGTGCCAGCAAGGACAGAGGGGAAATTAGCACAGATACGCAGTATTTT.

The chain carries TRBV20-1 and TRBJ1-6; no firm D call. Germline lookup yields CDR1 DFQATT and CDR2 SNEGSKA (reference sequence). V was trimmed by 6 bases and J by 2 bases, leaving 5 bases between them. The CDR3 spans 12 residues. CDR3 coding DNA: TGCAGTGCACCAACCTATAATTCACCCCTCCACTTT. The encoded protein is CSAPTYNSPLHF.

This clonotype was detected only a few times. The chain uses TRBV10-3 and TRBJ2-3; D may be TRBD2 (5 bases). V shed 10 bases and J shed 0 bases, with 14 bases lying between them. CDR1 and CDR2 (germline): ENHRY, SYGVKD. The CDR3 spans 14 residues. CDR3 DNA: TGTGCCACCACGGGGTCGGGTAGCACAGATACGCAGTATTTT. Amino acid sequence: CATTGSGSTDTQYF.

This clonotype has at least ten counts. This rearrangement joins TRBV12-3 or TRBV12-4 to TRBJ1-1; perhaps TRBD1 as D (6 bases). The CDR3 runs to 13 residues. The ends were cut back, 3 bases at V and 5 bases at J, with 10 bases in the middle. CDR3 sequence (DNA): TGTGCCAGCAGTTTTAACAGGGCTACTGAAGCTTTCTTT. Its protein is CASSFNRATEAFF.

The V call is TRBV24-1, the J call TRBJ2-2; 9 nucleotides match TRBD1. In germline, CDR1 is KGHDR, CDR2 SFDVKD. V shed 0 bases and J 1 base; nucleotides not matched to a gene: 2. The CDR3 totals 17 residues. In DNA, the CDR3 is TGTGCCACCAGTGATTTGACAGGGGGCGAGAACACCGGGGAGCTGTTTTTT. Translating it yields CATSDLTGGENTGELFF.

The CDR3 bases are TGCAGCGTTGGGAATCCGTCATCGGGCTACACCTTC. It translates to CSVGNPSSGYTF. V gene TRBV29-1 combines with J gene TRBJ1-2, with D hard to call. V was pared by 4 bases and J by 8 bases, with 14 bases between. The V gene's germline CDR1 is SQVTM and CDR2 ANQGSEA. The CDR3 covers 12 residues.